Given below is one T cell receptor (beta chain) in context. Its antigen is not identified. This CDR3 is 14 amino acids long. J lost 3 bases, V lost 4 bases, and 6 bases had no gene match. CDR1 is SGDLS and CDR2 is YYNGEE in the germline V gene. These data belong to a study of human T cells and chemical hapten exposure. As to time point: patch test 1, 2 weeks after DPC sensitization. As to treatment: therapeutic diphenylcyclopropenone sensitization with weekly scalp DPC. Donation of samples came from alopecia patients who were 18 to 70 years old and suitable for DPC. Unique molecular identifiers were attached to individual cDNA molecules during library preparation. TCRdb ran MiXCR on the RACE reads and lists one entry per CDR3 protein. The sample has 150,000 to 200,000 distinct CDR3 sequences, around 15% seen once. Study-level points and caveats: Compared with pre-sensitization or healthy control sets, expanded TCRs clustered more.

This clonotype originated in a woman aged 25 to 45 with alopecia areata. Some clones in this sample may be carry-over from other donors' samples. The chain is built from TRBV9 and TRBJ1-1; 7 positions agree with TRBD1. Sequencing used whole blood, obtained in connection with sensitization to the hapten diphenylcyclopropenone (DPC). CDR3 amino acids: CASSPRRGDTEAFF. For the CDR3, the DNA is TGTGCCAGCAGCCCCCGCAGGGGGGACACTGAAGCTTTCTTT. The variable domain in full, completed from reference TRBV9 and TRBJ1-1, reads DSGVTQTPKHLITATGQRVTLRCSPRSGDLSVYWYQQSLDQGLQFLIQYYNGEERAKGNILERFSAQQFPDLHSELNLSSLELGDSALYFCASSPRRGDTEAFFGQGTRLTVV.